This TCR beta chain is drawn from a study of blood T cells in healthy people across ages. Overall study results and limits: PBMCs left unsorted prevented a conclusive naive versus antigen-experienced comparison. The study regarded diversity estimates from one million T cells as underestimates. In older individuals, TCR beta diversity per million T cells was lower, falling roughly linearly with age.

Remarks on this clonotype: Its antigen is undetermined.

Together with a sample-barcoded 5' primer, a J-beta primer mix was included in a second PCR lasting 7 to 11 cycles. TCRdb called the 5' RACE reads again in MiXCR, with one record for every CDR3 protein. Of about 780,000 distinct CDR3 sequences in the sample, less than 60% are singletons; the top ten hold about a sixth. Germline-derived CDR1 and CDR2 are LGHDT and YNNKEL (reference sequence). Trimming removed 0 bases from V and 11 bases from J; junction bases left unmatched: 17. This CDR3 is built from 17 residues. This chain links TRBV3-1 with TRBJ2-5; TRBD2 agrees at 8 bases. Sequenced input: blood. This sequence originates from an elderly man in good health. The CDR3 is CASSQDRSSGIYNEQYF. The CDR3 coding sequence is TGTGCCAGCAGCCAAGACCGGAGTAGCGGGATTTACAATGAGCAGTACTTC.